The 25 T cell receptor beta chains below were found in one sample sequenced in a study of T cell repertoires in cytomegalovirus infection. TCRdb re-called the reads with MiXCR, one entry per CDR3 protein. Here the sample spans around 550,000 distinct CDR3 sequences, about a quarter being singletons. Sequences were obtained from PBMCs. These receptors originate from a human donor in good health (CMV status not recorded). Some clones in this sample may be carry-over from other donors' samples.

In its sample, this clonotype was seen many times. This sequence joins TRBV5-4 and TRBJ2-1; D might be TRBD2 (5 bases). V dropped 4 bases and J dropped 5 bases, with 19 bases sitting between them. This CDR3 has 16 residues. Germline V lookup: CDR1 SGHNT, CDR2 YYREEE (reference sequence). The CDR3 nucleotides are TGTGCCAGCAGCCTGCGTGGTGCGGGCCCAGACAATGAGCAGTTCTTC. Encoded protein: CASSLRGAGPDNEQFF.

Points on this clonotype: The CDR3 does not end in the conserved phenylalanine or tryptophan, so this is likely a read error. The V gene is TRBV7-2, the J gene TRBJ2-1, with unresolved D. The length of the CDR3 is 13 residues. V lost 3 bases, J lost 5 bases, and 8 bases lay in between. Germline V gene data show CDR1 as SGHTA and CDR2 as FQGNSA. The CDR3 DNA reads TGTGCCAGCAGCTTGGAAACCAACAATGAGCAGTTCCTC. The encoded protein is CASSLETNNEQFL.

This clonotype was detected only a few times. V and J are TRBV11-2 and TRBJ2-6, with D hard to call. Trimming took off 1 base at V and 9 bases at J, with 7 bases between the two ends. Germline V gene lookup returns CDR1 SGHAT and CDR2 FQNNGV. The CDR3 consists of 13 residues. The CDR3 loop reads CASSLGLDNVLTF. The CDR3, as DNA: TGTGCCAGCAGCTTAGGTCTGGACAACGTCCTGACTTTC.

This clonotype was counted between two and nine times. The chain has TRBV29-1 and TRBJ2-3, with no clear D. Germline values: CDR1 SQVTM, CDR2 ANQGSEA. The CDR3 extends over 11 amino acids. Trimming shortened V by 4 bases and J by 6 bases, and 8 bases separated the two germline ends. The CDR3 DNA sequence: TGCAGCGTTGTGTCTAGGGATACGCAGTATTTT. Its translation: CSVVSRDTQYF.

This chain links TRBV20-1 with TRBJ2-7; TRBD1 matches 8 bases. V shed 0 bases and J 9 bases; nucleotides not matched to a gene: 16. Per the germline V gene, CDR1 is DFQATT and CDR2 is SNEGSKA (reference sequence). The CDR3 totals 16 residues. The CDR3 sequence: CSARDMTGAASGGQYV. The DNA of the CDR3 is TGCAGTGCTAGAGATATGACAGGGGCTGCTTCGGGTGGGCAGTACGTC.

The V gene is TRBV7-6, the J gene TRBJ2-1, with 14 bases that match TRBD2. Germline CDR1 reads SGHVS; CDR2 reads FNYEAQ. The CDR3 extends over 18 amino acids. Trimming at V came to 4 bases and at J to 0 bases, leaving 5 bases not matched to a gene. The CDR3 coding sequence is TGTGCCAGCAGCTCGGGACTAGCGGGAGACCCCTCCTACAATGAGCAGTTCTTC. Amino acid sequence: CASSSGLAGDPSYNEQFF.

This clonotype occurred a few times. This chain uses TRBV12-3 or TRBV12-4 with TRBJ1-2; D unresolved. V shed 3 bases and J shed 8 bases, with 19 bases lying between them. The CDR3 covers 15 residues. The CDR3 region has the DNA TGTGCCAGCAGTTTGGGGAATACCGCCATTCAAGGCTACACCTTC. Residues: CASSLGNTAIQGYTF.

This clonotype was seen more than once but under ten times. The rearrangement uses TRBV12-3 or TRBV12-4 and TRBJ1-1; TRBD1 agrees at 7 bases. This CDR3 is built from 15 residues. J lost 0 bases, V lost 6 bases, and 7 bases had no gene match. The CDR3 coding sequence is TGTGCCAGCAGCCGGGGACAGCCCATGAACACTGAAGCTTTCTTT. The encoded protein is CASSRGQPMNTEAFF.

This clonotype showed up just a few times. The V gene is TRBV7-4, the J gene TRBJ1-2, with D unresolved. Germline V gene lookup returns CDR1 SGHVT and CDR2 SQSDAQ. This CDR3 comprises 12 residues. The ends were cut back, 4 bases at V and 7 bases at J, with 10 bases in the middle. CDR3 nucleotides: TGTGCCAGCAGCTCGGCCCTGCCTGGCTACACCTTC. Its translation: CASSSALPGYTF.

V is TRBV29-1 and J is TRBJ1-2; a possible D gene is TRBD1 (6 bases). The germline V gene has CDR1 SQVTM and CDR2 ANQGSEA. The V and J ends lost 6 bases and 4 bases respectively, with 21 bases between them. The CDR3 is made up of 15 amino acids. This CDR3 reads CSVELRDNRLYGYTF. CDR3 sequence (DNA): TGCAGCGTAGAGCTCCGGGACAACCGCCTCTATGGCTACACCTTC.

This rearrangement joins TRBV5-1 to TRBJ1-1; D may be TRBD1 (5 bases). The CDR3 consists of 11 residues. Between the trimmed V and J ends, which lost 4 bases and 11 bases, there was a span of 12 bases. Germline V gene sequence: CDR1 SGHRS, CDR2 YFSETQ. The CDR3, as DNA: TGCGCCAGCAGCGCGGGACCGACCGCTTTCTTT. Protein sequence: CASSAGPTAFF.

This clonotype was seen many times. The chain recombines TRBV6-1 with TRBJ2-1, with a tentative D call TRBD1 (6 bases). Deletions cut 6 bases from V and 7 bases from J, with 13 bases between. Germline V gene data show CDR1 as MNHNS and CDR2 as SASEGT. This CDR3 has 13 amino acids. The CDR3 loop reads CASREQGVNEQFF. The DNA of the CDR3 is TGTGCCAGCAGAGAACAGGGTGTAAATGAGCAGTTCTTC.

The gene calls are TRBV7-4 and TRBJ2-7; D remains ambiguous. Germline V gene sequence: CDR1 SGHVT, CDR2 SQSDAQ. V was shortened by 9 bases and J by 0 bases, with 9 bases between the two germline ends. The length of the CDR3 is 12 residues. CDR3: CARRTHSYEQYF. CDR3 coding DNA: TGTGCCAGAAGGACCCACTCCTACGAGCAGTACTTC.

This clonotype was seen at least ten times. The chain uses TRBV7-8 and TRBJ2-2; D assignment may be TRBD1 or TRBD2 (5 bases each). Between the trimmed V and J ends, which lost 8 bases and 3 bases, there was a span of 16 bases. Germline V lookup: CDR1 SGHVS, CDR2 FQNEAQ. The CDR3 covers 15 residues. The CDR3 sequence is CASDPGPPDTGELFF. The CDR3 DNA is TGTGCCAGCGATCCGGGACCGCCGGACACCGGGGAGCTGTTTTTT. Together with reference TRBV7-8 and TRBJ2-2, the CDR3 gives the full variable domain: GAGVSQSPRYKVAKRGQDVALRCDPISGHVSLFWYQQALGQGPEFLTYFQNEAQLDKSGLPSDRFFAERPEGSVSTLKIQRTQQEDSAVYLCASDPGPPDTGELFFGEGSRLTVL.

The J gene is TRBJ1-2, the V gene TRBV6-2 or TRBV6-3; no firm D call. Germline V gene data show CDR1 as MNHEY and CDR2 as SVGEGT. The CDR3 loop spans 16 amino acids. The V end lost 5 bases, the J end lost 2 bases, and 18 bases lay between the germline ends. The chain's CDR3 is CASSHNRQPSNYGYTF. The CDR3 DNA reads TGTGCCAGCAGTCACAACCGTCAGCCATCCAACTATGGCTACACCTTC.

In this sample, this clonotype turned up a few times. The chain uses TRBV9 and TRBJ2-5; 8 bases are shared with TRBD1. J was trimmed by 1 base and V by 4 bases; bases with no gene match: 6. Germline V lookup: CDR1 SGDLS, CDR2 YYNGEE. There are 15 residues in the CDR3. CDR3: CASSTRTGGQETQYF. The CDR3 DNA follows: TGTGCCAGCAGCACACGCACAGGGGGCCAAGAGACCCAGTACTTC.

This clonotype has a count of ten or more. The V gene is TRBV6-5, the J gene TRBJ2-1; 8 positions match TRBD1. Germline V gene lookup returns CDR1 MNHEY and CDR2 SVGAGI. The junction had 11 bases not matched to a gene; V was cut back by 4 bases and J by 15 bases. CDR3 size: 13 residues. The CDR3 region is CASSSDMDRVGFF. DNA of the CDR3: TGTGCCAGCAGTTCTGACATGGACAGGGTGGGGTTCTTC.

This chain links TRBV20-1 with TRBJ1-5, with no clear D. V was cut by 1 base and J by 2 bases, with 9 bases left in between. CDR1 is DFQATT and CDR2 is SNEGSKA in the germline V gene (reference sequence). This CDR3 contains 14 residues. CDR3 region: CSARVGIGNQPQHF. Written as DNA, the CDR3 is TGCAGTGCTAGAGTCGGGATTGGCAATCAGCCCCAGCATTTT.

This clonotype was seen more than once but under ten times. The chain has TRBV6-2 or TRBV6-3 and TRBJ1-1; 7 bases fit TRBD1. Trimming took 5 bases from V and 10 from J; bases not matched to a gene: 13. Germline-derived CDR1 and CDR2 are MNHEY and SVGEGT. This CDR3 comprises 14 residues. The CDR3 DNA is TGTGCCAGCAGTACTACCTACAGGGGACGGGCAGCTTTCTTT. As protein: CASSTTYRGRAAFF.

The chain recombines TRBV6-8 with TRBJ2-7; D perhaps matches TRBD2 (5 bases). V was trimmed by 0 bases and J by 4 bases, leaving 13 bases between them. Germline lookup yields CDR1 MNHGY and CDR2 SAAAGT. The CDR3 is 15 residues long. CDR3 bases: TGTGCCAGCAGTTACTCGACGGGGAGTGCTTACGAGCAGTACTTC. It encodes CASSYSTGSAYEQYF.

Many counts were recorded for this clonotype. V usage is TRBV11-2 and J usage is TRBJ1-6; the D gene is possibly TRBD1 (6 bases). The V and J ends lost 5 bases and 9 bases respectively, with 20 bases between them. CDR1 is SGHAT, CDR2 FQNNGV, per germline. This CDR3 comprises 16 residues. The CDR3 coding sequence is TGTGCCAGCAGCATTATTCCTACAGGGTTCGGTTCACCCCTCCACTTT. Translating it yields CASSIIPTGFGSPLHF.

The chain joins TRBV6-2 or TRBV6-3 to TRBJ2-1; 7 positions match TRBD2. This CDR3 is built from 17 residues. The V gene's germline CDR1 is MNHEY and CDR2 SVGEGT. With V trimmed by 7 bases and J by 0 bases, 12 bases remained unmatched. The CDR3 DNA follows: TGTGCCAGCACCCCGTTCTCTAGCGGAAGCTCCTACAATGAGCAGTTCTTC. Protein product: CASTPFSSGSSYNEQFF.

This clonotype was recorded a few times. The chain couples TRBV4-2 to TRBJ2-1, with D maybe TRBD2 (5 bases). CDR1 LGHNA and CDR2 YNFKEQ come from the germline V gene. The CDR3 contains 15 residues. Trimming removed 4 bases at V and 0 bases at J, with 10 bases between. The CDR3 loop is CASSLEESSYNEQFF. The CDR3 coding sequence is TGTGCCAGCAGCCTGGAGGAGAGCTCCTACAATGAGCAGTTCTTC.

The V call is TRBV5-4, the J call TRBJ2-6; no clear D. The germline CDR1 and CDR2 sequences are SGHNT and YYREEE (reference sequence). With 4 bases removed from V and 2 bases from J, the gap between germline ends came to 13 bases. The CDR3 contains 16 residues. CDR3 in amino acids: CASSRYLVAGANVLTF. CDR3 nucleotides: TGTGCCAGCAGCCGCTACTTAGTGGCTGGGGCCAACGTCCTGACTTTC.

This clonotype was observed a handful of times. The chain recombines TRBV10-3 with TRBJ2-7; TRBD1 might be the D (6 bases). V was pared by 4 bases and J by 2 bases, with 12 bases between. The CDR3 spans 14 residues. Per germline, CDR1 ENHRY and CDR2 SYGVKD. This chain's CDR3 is CAISGTARPYEQYV. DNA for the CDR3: TGTGCCATCAGTGGGACAGCCCGGCCCTACGAGCAGTACGTC.